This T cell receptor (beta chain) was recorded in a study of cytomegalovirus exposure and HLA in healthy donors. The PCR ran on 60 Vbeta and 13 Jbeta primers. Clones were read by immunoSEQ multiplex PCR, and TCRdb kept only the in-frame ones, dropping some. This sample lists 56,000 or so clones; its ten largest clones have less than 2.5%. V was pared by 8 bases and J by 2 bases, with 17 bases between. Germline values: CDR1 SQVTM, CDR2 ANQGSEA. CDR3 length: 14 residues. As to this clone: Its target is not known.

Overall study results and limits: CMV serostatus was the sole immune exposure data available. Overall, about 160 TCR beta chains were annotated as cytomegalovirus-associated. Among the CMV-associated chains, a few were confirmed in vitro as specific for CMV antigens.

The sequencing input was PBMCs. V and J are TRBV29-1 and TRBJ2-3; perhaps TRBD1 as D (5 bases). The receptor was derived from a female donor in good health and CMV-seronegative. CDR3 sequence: CSLPSQGSTDTQYF. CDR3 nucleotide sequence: TGCAGCTTGCCGTCGCAGGGATCCACAGATACGCAGTATTTT.